The sequence of this T cell receptor (beta chain) was determined in a study of a mutant IDH1 vaccine in newly diagnosed glioma. As for the study in general: Males made up about 60% and females around 38% of treated patients, whose mean age was roughly 40 years. Radiotherapy, temozolomide, or both had been given previously, and both were given to most.

General study points: Alterations occurring in top peripheral T cell clonotypes seemed unrelated to pseudoprogression.

V lost 5 bases, J lost 5 bases, and 4 bases stayed unmatched. The CDR3 contains 13 residues. Germline loops: CDR1 LNHDA, CDR2 SQIVND (reference sequence). The time point here: baseline, week 1 (first vaccination visit). Treatment in this sample: pre-vaccination baseline after standard-of-care therapy. Each of the donors came in with new WHO grade 3 or 4 astrocytomas that were IDH1-mutant and ATRX-lost. Libraries were prepared by immunoSEQ multiplex PCR; TCRdb keeps only in-frame clonotypes and omits some of them. The data hold about 68,000 clones, with less than 85% observed a single time. About this clone: Its target is not known.

The sequenced sample was PBMCs, obtained from a glioma patient treated with radiotherapy, temozolomide or both. The receptor was derived from a man in his fifties or sixties with glioma. The chain links TRBV19 to TRBJ1-2, with 8 bases fitting TRBD1. The CDR3 nucleotides are TGTGCCAGTAGTTTTGGACAGGGTTATGGCTACACCTTC. This translates into CASSFGQGYGYTF.